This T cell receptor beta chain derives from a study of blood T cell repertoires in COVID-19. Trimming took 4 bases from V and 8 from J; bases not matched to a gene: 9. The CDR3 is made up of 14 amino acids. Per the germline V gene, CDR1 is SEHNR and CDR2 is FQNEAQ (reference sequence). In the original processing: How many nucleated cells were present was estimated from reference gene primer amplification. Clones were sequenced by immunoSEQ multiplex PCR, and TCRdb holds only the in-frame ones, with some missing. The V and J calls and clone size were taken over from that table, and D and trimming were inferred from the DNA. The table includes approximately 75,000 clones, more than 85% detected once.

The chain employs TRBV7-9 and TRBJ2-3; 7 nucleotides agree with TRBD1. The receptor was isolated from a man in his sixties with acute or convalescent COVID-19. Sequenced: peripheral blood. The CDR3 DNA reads TGTGCCAGCAGCTATACGACAGGGCCAGGTACGCAGTATTTT. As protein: CASSYTTGPGTQYF.